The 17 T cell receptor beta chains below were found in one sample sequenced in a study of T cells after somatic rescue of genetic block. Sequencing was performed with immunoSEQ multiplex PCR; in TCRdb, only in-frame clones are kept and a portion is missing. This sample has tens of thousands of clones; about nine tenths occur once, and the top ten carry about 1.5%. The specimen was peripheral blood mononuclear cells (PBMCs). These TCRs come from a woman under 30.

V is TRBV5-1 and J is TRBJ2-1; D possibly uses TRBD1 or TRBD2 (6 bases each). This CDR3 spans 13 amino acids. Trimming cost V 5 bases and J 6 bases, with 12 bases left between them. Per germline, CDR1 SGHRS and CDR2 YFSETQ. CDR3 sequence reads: CASRSRGGNEQFF. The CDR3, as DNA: TGCGCCAGCAGGTCCAGGGGAGGCAATGAGCAGTTCTTC. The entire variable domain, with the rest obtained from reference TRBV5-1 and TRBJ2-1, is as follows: KAGVTQTPRYLIKTRGQQVTLSCSPISGHRSVSWYQQTPGQGLQFLFEYFSETQRNKGNFPGRFSGRQFSNSRSEMNVSTLELGDSALYLCASRSRGGNEQFFGPGTRLTVL.

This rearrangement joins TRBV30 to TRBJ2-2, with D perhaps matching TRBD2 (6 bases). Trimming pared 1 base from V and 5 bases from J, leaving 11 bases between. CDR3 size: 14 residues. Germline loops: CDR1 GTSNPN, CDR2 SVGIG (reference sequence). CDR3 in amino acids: CAWSGGLSTGELFF. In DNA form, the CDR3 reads TGTGCCTGGAGTGGGGGACTCAGTACCGGGGAGCTGTTTTTT.

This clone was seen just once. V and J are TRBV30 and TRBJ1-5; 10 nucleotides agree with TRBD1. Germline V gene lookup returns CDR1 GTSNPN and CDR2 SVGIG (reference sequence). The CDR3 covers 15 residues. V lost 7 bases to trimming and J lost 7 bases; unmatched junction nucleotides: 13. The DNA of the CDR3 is TGTGCCTATGATTTGACAGGGGGCGAAGGCCAGCCCCAGCATTTT. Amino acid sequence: CAYDLTGGEGQPQHF.

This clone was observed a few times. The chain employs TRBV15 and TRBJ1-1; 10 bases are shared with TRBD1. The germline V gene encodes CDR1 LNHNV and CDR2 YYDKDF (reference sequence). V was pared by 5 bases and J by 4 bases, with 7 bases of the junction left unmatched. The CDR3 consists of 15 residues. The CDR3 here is CATSDRDRGSTEAFF. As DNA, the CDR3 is TGTGCCACCAGCGACCGGGACAGGGGAAGCACTGAAGCTTTCTTT.

The CDR3 spells CASSPPGRAPYEQYF. CDR3 bases: TGTGCCAGCAGCCCACCGGGAAGGGCCCCCTACGAGCAGTACTTC. The chain employs TRBV28 and TRBJ2-7; perhaps TRBD2 as D (5 bases). CDR3 length: 15 amino acids. The ends were cut back, 6 bases at V and 2 bases at J, with 17 bases in the middle. CDR1 MDHEN and CDR2 SYDVKM come from the germline V gene.

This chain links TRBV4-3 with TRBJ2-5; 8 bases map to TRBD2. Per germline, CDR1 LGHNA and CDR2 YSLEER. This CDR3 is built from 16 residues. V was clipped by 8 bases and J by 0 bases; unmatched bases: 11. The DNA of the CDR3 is TGCGCCAGCGCCCCGGGAGGGTTTCGTTACCAAGAGACCCAGTACTTC. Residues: CASAPGGFRYQETQYF.

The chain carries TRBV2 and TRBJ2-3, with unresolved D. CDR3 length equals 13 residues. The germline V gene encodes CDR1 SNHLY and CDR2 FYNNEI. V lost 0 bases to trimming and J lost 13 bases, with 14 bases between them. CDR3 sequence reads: CASSEALGLVEYF. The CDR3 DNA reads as TGTGCCAGCAGTGAAGCGCTTGGGCTAGTTGAGTATTTT. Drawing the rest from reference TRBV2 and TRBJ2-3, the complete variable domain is EPEVTQTPSHQVTQMGQEVILRCVPISNHLYFYWYRQILGQKVEFLVSFYNNEISEKSEIFDDQFSVERPDGSNFTLKIRSTKLEDSAMYFCASSEALGLVEYFGPGTRLTVL.

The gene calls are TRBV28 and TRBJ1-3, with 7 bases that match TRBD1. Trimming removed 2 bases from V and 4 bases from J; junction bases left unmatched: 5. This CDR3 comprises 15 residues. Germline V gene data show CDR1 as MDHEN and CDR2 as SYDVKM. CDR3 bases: TGTGCCAGCAGTTTAACACAGGGGTGGGGAAACACCATATATTTT. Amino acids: CASSLTQGWGNTIYF. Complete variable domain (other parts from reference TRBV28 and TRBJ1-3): DVKVTQSSRYLVKRTGEKVFLECVQDMDHENMFWYRQDPGLGLRLIYFSYDVKMKEKGDIPEGYSVSREKKERFSLILESASTNQTSMYLCASSLTQGWGNTIYFGEGSWLTVV.

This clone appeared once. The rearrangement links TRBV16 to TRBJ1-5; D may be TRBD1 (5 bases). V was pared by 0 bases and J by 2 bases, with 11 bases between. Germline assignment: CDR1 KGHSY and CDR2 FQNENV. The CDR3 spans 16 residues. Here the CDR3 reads CASSQSGTGGNQPQHF. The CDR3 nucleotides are TGTGCCAGCAGCCAATCGGGAACAGGTGGCAATCAGCCCCAGCATTTT.

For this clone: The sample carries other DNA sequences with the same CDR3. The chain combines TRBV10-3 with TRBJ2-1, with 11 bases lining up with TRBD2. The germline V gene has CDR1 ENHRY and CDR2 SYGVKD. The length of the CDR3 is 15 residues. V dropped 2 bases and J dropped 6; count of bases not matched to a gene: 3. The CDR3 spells CAISELAGGRNEQFF. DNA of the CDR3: TGTGCCATCAGTGAGCTAGCGGGAGGTCGCAATGAGCAGTTCTTC.

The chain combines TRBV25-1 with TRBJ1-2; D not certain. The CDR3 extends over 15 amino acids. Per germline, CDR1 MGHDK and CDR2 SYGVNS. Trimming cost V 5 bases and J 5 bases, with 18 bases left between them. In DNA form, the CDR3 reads TGTGCCAGCAGTCTCCCTGGGGTCAGTGAATATGGCTACACCTTC. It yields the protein CASSLPGVSEYGYTF.

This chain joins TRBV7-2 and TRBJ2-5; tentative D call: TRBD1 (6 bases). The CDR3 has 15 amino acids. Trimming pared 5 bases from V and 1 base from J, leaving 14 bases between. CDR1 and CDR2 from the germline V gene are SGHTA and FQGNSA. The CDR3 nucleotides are TGTGCCAGCAGCGCACAAAACAGGGTCCAAGAGACCCAGTACTTC. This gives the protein CASSAQNRVQETQYF.

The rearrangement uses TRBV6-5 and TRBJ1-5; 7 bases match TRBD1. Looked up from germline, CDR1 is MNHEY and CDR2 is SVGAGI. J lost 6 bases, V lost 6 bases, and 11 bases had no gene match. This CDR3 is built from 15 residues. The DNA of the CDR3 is TGTGCCAGCAGGCAAACAGGGGTAGGAATTCAGCCCCAGCATTTT. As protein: CASRQTGVGIQPQHF.

CDR3 amino acids: CSVDDIGDTQYF. The CDR3 DNA is TGCAGCGTTGATGACATCGGCGATACGCAGTATTTT. The chain combines TRBV29-1 with TRBJ2-3; D is uncertain. There are 12 residues in the CDR3. Germline V CDR1 and CDR2: SQVTM, ANQGSEA. V was shortened by 3 bases and J by 6 bases, with 10 bases between the two germline ends.

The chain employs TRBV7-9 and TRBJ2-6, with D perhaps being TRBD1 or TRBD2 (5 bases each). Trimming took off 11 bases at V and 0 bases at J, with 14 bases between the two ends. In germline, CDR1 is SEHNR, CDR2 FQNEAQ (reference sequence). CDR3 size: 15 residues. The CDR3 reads CALPGPFSGANVLTF. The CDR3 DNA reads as TGTGCCCTTCCGGGACCCTTCTCTGGGGCCAACGTCCTGACTTTC.

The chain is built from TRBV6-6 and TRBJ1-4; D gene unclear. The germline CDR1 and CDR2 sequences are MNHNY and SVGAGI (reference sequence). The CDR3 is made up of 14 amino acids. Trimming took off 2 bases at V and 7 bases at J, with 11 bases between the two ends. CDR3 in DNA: TGTGCCAGCAGTTACAACGGGGAGGGTGAAAAACTGTTTTTT. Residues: CASSYNGEGEKLFF.

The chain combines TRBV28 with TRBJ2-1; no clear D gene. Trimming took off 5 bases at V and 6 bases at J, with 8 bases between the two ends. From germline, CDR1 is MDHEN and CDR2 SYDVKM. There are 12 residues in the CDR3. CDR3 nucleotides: TGTGCCAGCAGTCTCCAGACCAATGAGCAGTTCTTC. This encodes CASSLQTNEQFF.